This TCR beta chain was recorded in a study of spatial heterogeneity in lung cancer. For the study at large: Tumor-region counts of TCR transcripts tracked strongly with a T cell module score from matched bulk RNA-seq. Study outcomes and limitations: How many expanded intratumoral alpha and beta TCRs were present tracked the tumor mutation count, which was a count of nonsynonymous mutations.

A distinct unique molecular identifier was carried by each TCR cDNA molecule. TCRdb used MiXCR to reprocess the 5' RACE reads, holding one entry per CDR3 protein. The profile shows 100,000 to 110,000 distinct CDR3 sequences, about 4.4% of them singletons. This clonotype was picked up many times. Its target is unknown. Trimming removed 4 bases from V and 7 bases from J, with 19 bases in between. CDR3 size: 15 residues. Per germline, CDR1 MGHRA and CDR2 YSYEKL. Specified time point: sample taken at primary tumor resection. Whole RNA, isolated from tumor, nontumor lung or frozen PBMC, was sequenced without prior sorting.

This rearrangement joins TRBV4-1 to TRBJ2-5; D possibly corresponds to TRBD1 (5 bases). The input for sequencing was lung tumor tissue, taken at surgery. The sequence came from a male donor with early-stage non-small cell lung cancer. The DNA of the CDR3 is TGCGCCAGCAGCCCAATAGGGGCCAGGGAAAGGACCCAGTACTTC. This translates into CASSPIGARERTQYF.